What follows describes a single T cell receptor beta chain. This sample stems from a study of blood T cell repertoires in COVID-19. Data came from immunoSEQ multiplex PCR; TCRdb stores just in-frame clones and leaves some out. The sample gives more than 95,000 clones, about 88% of which show up once; 5.1% is in the top ten. Germline assignment: CDR1 SEHNR and CDR2 FQNEAQ (reference sequence). V was clipped by 5 bases and J by 4 bases, with 22 bases between them. The CDR3 runs to 17 residues. This rearrangement joins TRBV7-9 to TRBJ2-3, with D perhaps TRBD2 (6 bases). Input material: peripheral blood. This TCR derives from a human donor in a cohort sampled during active COVID-19. The CDR3 DNA sequence: TGTGCCAGCAGCCCCGGGGCGGAGGGCCGTTTTGCAGATACGCAGTATTTT. Its protein is CASSPGAEGRFADTQYF.